This T cell receptor (beta chain) derives from a study of regulatory T cells in long-lasting Graves disease. Across the study: Patients newly diagnosed with Graves' had been on antithyroid drugs for under 3 months. Study-wide points: Lower TCR diversity characterized persistent Graves' patients relative to newly diagnosed patients. TRBV28, TRBJ1-2 and TRBJ2-5 were favored in persistent disease.

Relying on iRepertoire HTBI primers and Arm-PCR of CDR3 regions, the team built TCR beta libraries. In the original workflow: The samples included around 60 TRBV and about 13 TRBJ segments. TCRdb called the multiplex PCR reads again in MiXCR, with one record for every CDR3 protein. TCRdb, not the original authors, processed these V and J calls. The sample holds 200,000 to 250,000 distinct CDR3 sequences, 20% seen once. This clonotype came up many times. Its antigen is as yet unknown. As for time point: newly diagnosed GD, antithyroid drugs for less than 3 months. RNA isolated from PBMCs was used to make the TCR library. The trim removed 7 bases at V and 3 bases at J, leaving 7 bases unmatched. This CDR3 spans 16 amino acids. CDR1 is SGHVS, CDR2 FQNEAQ, per germline.

The chain uses TRBV7-8 and TRBJ2-6; 9 nucleotides align to TRBD1. Source: peripheral blood mononuclear cells (PBMCs), taken at new diagnosis, from a patient treated with antithyroid drugs. The sequence came from a female donor with Graves disease. The DNA of the CDR3 is TGTGCCAGCACCCTACAGGGGGCGGATGGGGCCAACGTCCTGACTTTC. It encodes CASTLQGADGANVLTF.